This T cell receptor beta chain was obtained from a study of OX40 agonist ivuxolimab in advanced cancers. Broader study findings: Among some nonresponders, normalized T-cell clonal expansion was also low.

This clone was found a few times. What it binds is unknown. Libraries were prepared by immunoSEQ multiplex PCR; TCRdb keeps only in-frame clonotypes and omits some of them. The sample has some 50,000 clones, around 87% seen once; the top ten hold about 11%. The V end was cut by 2 bases, the J end by 0 bases, with 16 bases between. The CDR3 loop spans 17 amino acids. Germline CDR1 reads GTSNPN; CDR2 reads SVGIG (reference sequence). Researchers took blood at baseline, on cycle 4 day 1, and on cycle 7 day 1. This chain uses TRBV30 with TRBJ1-4; the D is unclear. The source is an adult with an advanced solid tumor such as melanoma, head and neck, liver or kidney cancer. The specimen was CD4+ or CD8+ T cells sorted from blood, collected in a trial of the OX40 agonist ivuxolimab. This CDR3 reads CAWSPPGYPPTNEKLFF. CDR3 in DNA: TGTGCCTGGAGTCCCCCGGGATACCCCCCAACTAATGAAAAACTGTTTTTT.